One and the same sample provided the 6 T cell receptor beta chains below, sequenced in a study of cytomegalovirus exposure and HLA in healthy donors. Vbeta (60) and Jbeta (13) primers were used in the PCR. Only in-frame clones appear in the TCRdb table, and some are missing; sequencing was by immunoSEQ multiplex PCR. The sample has 150,000 to 180,000 clones, around 68% seen once; the top ten hold about 2%. Sequenced material: PBMCs. These receptors all come from a young man in good health and CMV-seronegative.

This chain links TRBV5-8 with TRBJ2-5; D uncertain. The J call may be wrong; the DNA end is better matched by TRBJ2-7. This CDR3 spans 11 amino acids. CDR1 is SGHTS and CDR2 is YDEGEE in the germline V gene. This CDR3 is CASSVVYEQYF. CDR3 in DNA: TGTGCCAGCAGCGTGGTCTACGAGCAGTACTTC.

The chain combines TRBV25-1 with TRBJ1-3; perhaps TRBD1 as D (5 bases). In germline, CDR1 is MGHDK, CDR2 SYGVNS. V gave up 4 bases and J gave up 4 bases, with 17 bases separating them. This CDR3 has 16 residues. The chain's CDR3 is CASSGITSGSGNTIYF. CDR3 nucleotides: TGTGCCAGCAGTGGCATTACTTCAGGGTCCGGAAACACCATATATTTT.

The chain couples TRBV13 to TRBJ2-7; possibly TRBD1 for D (5 bases). This CDR3 contains 14 residues. V lost 3 bases to trimming and J lost 1 base, with 10 bases between them. CDR1 is PRHDT and CDR2 is FYEKMQ in the germline V gene (reference sequence). The CDR3 region has the DNA TGTGCCAGCAGCTTCGACAGACTGTCCTACGAGCAGTACTTC. Translation gives CASSFDRLSYEQYF.

This chain joins TRBV5-6 and TRBJ2-5; possibly TRBD2 for D (5 bases). Germline assignment: CDR1 SGHDT and CDR2 YYEEEE. This CDR3 contains 15 residues. V gave up 0 bases and J gave up 4 bases, with 13 bases separating them. This CDR3 is CASSLASGSLETQYF. CDR3 in DNA: TGTGCCAGCAGCTTGGCTTCGGGATCCTTAGAGACCCAGTACTTC.

The chain joins TRBV14 to TRBJ2-7; 8 bases fit TRBD1. The CDR3 runs to 15 residues. The J segment lost 3 bases and the V segment lost 4 bases, leaving 8 bases of the junction unmatched. The V gene's germline CDR1 is SGHDN and CDR2 FVKESK. CDR3: CASSLGQGRGYEQYF. CDR3 sequence (DNA): TGTGCCAGCAGCCTTGGACAGGGAAGGGGCTACGAGCAGTACTTC.

This clone was detected only once. The chain has TRBV6-1 and TRBJ1-5; maybe TRBD1 (6 bases). The CDR3 contains 14 residues. Trimming shortened V by 6 bases and J by 7 bases, and 16 bases separated the two germline ends. Germline CDR1 and CDR2: MNHNS and SASEGT. The CDR3: CASSQGGGQQPQHF. The CDR3 nucleotides are TGTGCCAGCAGCCAAGGGGGGGGGCAACAGCCCCAGCATTTT.